The sequence of this T cell receptor (beta chain) was determined in a study of prognosis after radiotherapy for stage I lung cancer. Study details: Newly diagnosed primary stage I lung tumors occurred in 13 to 15 patients, and oligometastatic NSCLC after surgical resection of the primary tumor occurred in roughly five.

V dropped 0 bases and J dropped 5 bases, with 10 bases sitting between them. The length of the CDR3 is 14 residues. Germline-derived CDR1 and CDR2 are SGHAT and FQNNGV. Genomic DNA yielded TCR beta CDR3, amplified by two-round multiplex PCR. Primers (each specific to one TRBV or TRBJ gene) were used in first-round PCR. MiXCR, run by TCRdb on the multiplex PCR reads, gives a single entry per CDR3 protein. The sample has some 30,000 distinct CDR3 sequences, around 48% seen once. The chain couples TRBV11-2 to TRBJ1-2, with D possibly matching TRBD1 (5 bases). This TCR came from a donor older than 45 with non-small cell lung cancer. The sample in question was PBMCs, obtained before or after stereotactic body radiation therapy (not recorded which). The CDR3 reads CASSLDRQRYGYTF. The CDR3, as DNA: TGTGCCAGCAGCTTAGATCGACAGAGGTATGGCTACACCTTC.